This record concerns one TCR beta chain sequence. Sequencing was performed with immunoSEQ multiplex PCR; in TCRdb, only in-frame clones are kept and a portion is missing. This repertoire shows 500,000 to 550,000 clones, approximately 94% found once; its top ten account for approximately 0.06%. Germline CDR1 and CDR2: SGHDN and FVKESK. V was clipped by 0 bases and J by 2 bases, with 14 bases between them. The CDR3 contains 16 residues. This sample was included in a study of shared clonotypes between healthy human individuals. The rearrangement uses TRBV14 and TRBJ2-7; D call uncertain. This clonotype originated in a woman aged 30 to 39 in good health. The sample was naive CD4+ T cells sorted from blood. As to subset: CD45RA+ positively selected. The CDR3 protein is CASSQDLVRSPYEQYF. CDR3 bases: TGTGCCAGCAGCCAAGATCTTGTTAGGTCCCCCTACGAGCAGTACTTC.